The 12 T cell receptor beta chains listed next were all sequenced from one sample in a study of T cell repertoires in cytomegalovirus infection. These receptors lack a known antigen. TCRdb used MiXCR to reprocess the reads, holding one entry per CDR3 protein. The sample holds 310,000 or so distinct CDR3 sequences, roughly 25% seen once. Sequencing was performed on cultured PBMCs, taken from culture after CMV antigen stimulation. The origin of the receptors is a human donor in good health (CMV status not recorded). Some clones in this sample may be carry-over from other donors' samples.

The rearrangement links TRBV6-6 to TRBJ2-1; a weak D match, TRBD1 (5 bases). Per the germline V gene, CDR1 is MNHNY and CDR2 is SVGAGI (reference sequence). The CDR3 runs 15 residues. Trimming took off 6 bases at V and 6 bases at J, with 18 bases between the two ends. CDR3 region: CASSHTRVRGNEQFF. DNA for the CDR3: TGTGCCAGCAGCCATACACGGGTTAGGGGCAATGAGCAGTTCTTC.

This clonotype was observed many times. The chain has TRBV28 and TRBJ1-2; 8 bases are a match to TRBD1. Germline CDR1 is MDHEN and CDR2 is SYDVKM. This CDR3 is 16 amino acids long. Germline trimming cut 4 bases from V and 4 bases from J; bases unmatched to any gene: 11. CDR3 loop: CASSSLRTGTTYGYTF. CDR3 nucleotides: TGTGCCAGCAGTTCCCTAAGGACAGGGACTACCTATGGCTACACCTTC.

In this sample, this clonotype turned up many times. This chain links TRBV7-2 with TRBJ2-1; D unresolved. The CDR3 loop spans 15 amino acids. V shed 0 bases and J shed 1 base, with 7 bases lying between them. Germline V CDR1 and CDR2: SGHTA, FQGNSA. The CDR3 sequence is CASSLAVRSYNEQFF. The CDR3 DNA follows: TGTGCCAGCAGCTTAGCGGTTAGGTCCTACAATGAGCAGTTCTTC. Full variable domain (outside the CDR3, taken from reference TRBV7-2 and TRBJ2-1): GAGVSQSPSNKVTEKGKDVELRCDPISGHTALYWYRQSLGQGLEFLIYFQGNSAPDKSGLPSDRFSAERTGGSVSTLTIQRTQQEDSAVYLCASSLAVRSYNEQFFGPGTRLTVL.

This clonotype occurred a few times. The rearrangement joins TRBV2 to TRBJ2-2; 11 bases fit TRBD2. CDR1 is SNHLY and CDR2 is FYNNEI in the germline V gene. The CDR3 totals 17 residues. Unmatched junction bases numbered 12, after V lost 8 bases and J lost 4 bases. This chain's CDR3 is CASAGTSGLARTGELFF. The CDR3 DNA follows: TGTGCCAGCGCCGGGACTAGCGGCTTGGCGCGCACCGGGGAGCTGTTTTTT.

This clonotype showed up just a few times. The chain employs TRBV5-8 and TRBJ1-5; no clear D. This CDR3 has 14 amino acids. Deletions cut 5 bases from V and 2 bases from J, with 11 bases between. The V gene's germline CDR1 is SGHTS and CDR2 YDEGEE. CDR3 region: CASRSYGGNQPQHF. For the CDR3, the DNA is TGTGCCAGCAGATCCTACGGGGGCAATCAGCCCCAGCATTTT.

In its sample, this clonotype was seen a few times. The chain joins TRBV7-2 to TRBJ1-1, with TRBD1 matching over 9 bases. J lost 2 bases, V lost 5 bases, and 24 bases had no gene match. Germline V lookup: CDR1 SGHTA, CDR2 FQGNSA. This CDR3 is built from 21 residues. The CDR3 spells CASSGLHLDFRDRVPNTEAFF. The CDR3 nucleotides read TGTGCCAGCAGCGGGCTTCACCTAGACTTCCGGGACAGGGTTCCCAACACTGAAGCTTTCTTT.

This clonotype was seen a handful of times. This chain uses TRBV10-2 with TRBJ1-5; the D gene is possibly TRBD1 (6 bases). CDR1 WSHSY and CDR2 SAAADI come from the germline V gene. V lost 1 base and J lost 4, with 11 bases in between. The CDR3 has 15 amino acids. The CDR3 reads CASSEWAGENQPQHF. For the CDR3, the DNA is TGCGCCAGCAGTGAGTGGGCAGGGGAGAATCAGCCCCAGCATTTT.

For this clonotype: This could be a read error, since a much larger clone is one nucleotide away. The genes are TRBV7-6 and TRBJ2-1, with TRBD1 matching over 8 bases. Germline CDR1 SGHVS, CDR2 FNYEAQ. The CDR3 is 17 amino acids. The CDR3 sequence: CDSSLDRATFSYNEQFF. In DNA form, the CDR3 reads TGTGACAGCAGCCTGGACAGGGCTACGTTTTCCTACAATGAGCAGTTCTTC.

This clonotype was counted at least ten times. The chain has TRBV7-2 and TRBJ2-3; 7 positions agree with TRBD2. Unmatched junction bases numbered 1, after V lost 5 bases and J lost 2 bases. CDR3 size: 13 residues. The germline V gene has CDR1 SGHTA and CDR2 FQGNSA. The CDR3 sequence is CASSRDYTDTQYF. The CDR3 DNA reads as TGTGCCAGCAGCCGGGACTACACAGATACGCAGTATTTT.

This clonotype came up a few times. The chain recombines TRBV12-3 or TRBV12-4 with TRBJ2-2, with D unclear. V gave up 4 bases and J gave up 4 bases, with 7 bases separating them. This CDR3 contains 13 residues. The CDR3 DNA reads as TGTGCCAGCAGTTCCGAGCTCACCGGGGAGCTGTTTTTT. This sequence encodes CASSSELTGELFF.

The CDR3 sequence is CASSGGLSSYNEQFF. As DNA, the CDR3 is TGTGCCAGCAGCGGCGGGCTCAGCTCCTACAATGAGCAGTTCTTC. V gene TRBV12-3 or TRBV12-4 combines with J gene TRBJ2-1; weak D call: TRBD2 (5 bases). V was shortened by 6 bases and J by 0 bases, with 12 bases between the two germline ends. The CDR3 has 15 amino acids.

This clonotype was detected many times. The chain links TRBV7-2 to TRBJ1-2, with D unresolved. The germline V and J ends were trimmed by 5 bases and 0 bases, with 13 bases remaining between them. CDR3 length: 15 residues. From germline, CDR1 is SGHTA and CDR2 FQGNSA. CDR3 sequence (DNA): TGTGCCAGCAGCGCATTAGCAAACCCTAACTATGGCTACACCTTC. This gives the protein CASSALANPNYGYTF.